Sequencing of this T cell receptor (beta chain) was carried out in a study of blood T cell repertoires in COVID-19. On the study more broadly: The United States, Italy and Spain supplied acute and convalescent COVID-19 samples. The cDNA or gDNA used as material had been derived from T cells, B-cell-depleted T cells, or PBMCs.

The Seattle patients, enrolled during active infection, were followed longitudinally. V trimming: 6 bases; J trimming: 5 bases; junction bases outside the gene matches: 5. Germline-derived CDR1 and CDR2 are SNHLY and FYNNEI. This CDR3 comprises 15 residues. Clones were sequenced by immunoSEQ multiplex PCR, and TCRdb holds only the in-frame ones, with some missing. The repertoire consists of just over 250,000 clones, with 75% to 90% occurring once and the leading ten covering roughly a tenth. This clonotype was obtained from a woman in her 70s with COVID-19, enrolled during active disease. Sequencing was done on a sample of peripheral blood. J is TRBJ2-5 and V is TRBV2; 14 nucleotides match TRBD2. The CDR3 is CASRGLAGGYETQYF. The CDR3 coding sequence is TGTGCCAGCAGAGGACTAGCGGGAGGCTATGAGACCCAGTACTTC.